The source of this T cell receptor (beta chain) is a study of shared clonotypes between healthy human individuals. Study-level results: A small donor pool kept down the genetic and exposure-history diversity that was represented.

A remark on this clone: Its cognate antigen is unknown.

Adults of Caucasian background living in Nashville, Tennessee made up all donors. Genomic DNA for unsorted samples, which was extracted with the QIAamp DNA Blood Mini kit, came from around 93 million PBMCs. CDR3 size: 13 residues. V was cut by 4 bases and J by 0 bases, with 9 bases left in between. Germline lookup yields CDR1 SQVTM and CDR2 ANQGSEA. Genomic DNA per cell subset filled all wells of several immunoSEQ plates. The table came from immunoSEQ multiplex PCR; TCRdb's copy has only in-frame clones and leaves some out. The sample lists around 450,000 clones, about 85% seen once, with about 12% in the top ten.

Sequencing was performed on PBMCs. V and J are TRBV29-1 and TRBJ1-1; D unresolved. This clonotype originated in a woman aged 40 to 50 in good health. Some clones in this sample may be carry-over from other donors' samples. Here the CDR3 DNA reads TGCAGCGTTGGGCTATCTCTGAACACTGAAGCTTTCTTT. It encodes CSVGLSLNTEAFF.